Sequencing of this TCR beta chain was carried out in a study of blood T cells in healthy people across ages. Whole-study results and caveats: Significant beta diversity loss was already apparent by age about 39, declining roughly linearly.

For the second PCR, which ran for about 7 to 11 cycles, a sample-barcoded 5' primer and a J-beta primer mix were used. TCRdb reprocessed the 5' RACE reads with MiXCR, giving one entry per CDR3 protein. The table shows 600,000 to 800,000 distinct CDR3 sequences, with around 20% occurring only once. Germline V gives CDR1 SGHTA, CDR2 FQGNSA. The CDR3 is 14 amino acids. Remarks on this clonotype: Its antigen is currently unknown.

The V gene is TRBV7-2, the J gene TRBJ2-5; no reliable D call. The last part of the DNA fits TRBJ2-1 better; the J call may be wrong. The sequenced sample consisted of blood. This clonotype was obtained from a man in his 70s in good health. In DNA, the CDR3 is TGTGCCAGCAGCTTGGGGAAATCCTACAATGAGCAGTTCTTC. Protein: CASSLGKSYNEQFF.